Shown below are 22 T cell receptor beta chains from a single sample sequenced in a study of blood T cell repertoires in COVID-19. Profiled with immunoSEQ multiplex PCR; TCRdb holds only in-frame clones, not every one. The sample lists over 65,000 clones, less than 90% occurring once. Sequencing was performed on peripheral blood. The source of these receptors is a man of 80 years or more with COVID-19, enrolled during active disease.

This sequence joins TRBV6-4 and TRBJ2-3, with a possible D match to TRBD2 (6 bases). The germline gives CDR1 MRHNA, CDR2 SNTAGT. This CDR3 has 18 residues. The V gene lost 3 bases and the J gene lost 1 base, with 20 bases spanning the gap. As DNA, the CDR3 is TGTGCCAGCAGTGAGAGAGGAGGGCTGAGGGTACGCACAGATACGCAGTATTTT. Translation: CASSERGGLRVRTDTQYF.

This clone has only a few counts. The chain employs TRBV19 and TRBJ2-7, with TRBD1 matching over 7 bases. The V gene's germline CDR1 is LNHDA and CDR2 SQIVND (reference sequence). V shed 5 bases and J 2 bases; nucleotides not matched to a gene: 6. CDR3 size: 14 residues. The CDR3 DNA sequence: TGTGCCAGTAGTTCGAGGGGGCCCCCCTACGAGCAGTACTTC. It translates to CASSSRGPPYEQYF.

This chain joins TRBV9 and TRBJ2-2; the match to TRBD1 covers 8 bases. The CDR3 has 16 amino acids. V shed 3 bases and J 6 bases; nucleotides not matched to a gene: 10. CDR1 and CDR2 (germline): SGDLS, YYNGEE. Here the CDR3 DNA reads TGTGCCAGCAGCGCCCGCGGGCAGGGGGCGGCCGGGGAGCTGTTTTTT. This encodes CASSARGQGAAGELFF.

The V and J genes are TRBV6-5 and TRBJ2-2, with D unclear. The V gene lost 10 bases and the J gene lost 4 bases, with 19 bases spanning the gap. The CDR3 covers 15 residues. Germline V gene data show CDR1 as MNHEY and CDR2 as SVGAGI. The CDR3 DNA sequence: TGTGCCATCAGAGGAGCTCGAAATCCCACCGGGGAGCTGTTTTTT. Its translation is CAIRGARNPTGELFF.

This sequence joins TRBV18 and TRBJ2-3; TRBD2 agrees at 7 bases. The CDR3 extends over 15 amino acids. Germline CDR1 KGHSH, CDR2 LQKENI. The junction had 2 bases not matched to a gene; V was cut back by 1 base and J by 1 base. In DNA form, the CDR3 reads TGTGCCAGCTCACCACGTCTAGCGGGCACAGATACGCAGTATTTT. This gives the protein CASSPRLAGTDTQYF. Variable domain in full (rest from reference TRBV18 and TRBJ2-3): NAGVMQNPRHLVRRRGQEARLRCSPMKGHSHVYWYRQLPEEGLKFMVYLQKENIIDESGMPKERFSAEFPKEGPSILRIQQVVRGDSAAYFCASSPRLAGTDTQYFGPGTRLTVL.

Concerning this clone itself: This CDR3 is also generated by other DNA sequences in the sample. This rearrangement joins TRBV3-1 (or the pseudogene TRBV3-2) to TRBJ1-5; 7 bases agree with TRBD1. The CDR3 runs 13 residues. Per the germline V gene, CDR1 is LGHDT and CDR2 is YNNKEL (reference sequence). V shed 0 bases, J shed 7 bases, and the junction held 0 bases outside the gene matches. The CDR3 is CASSQDRGQPQHF. In DNA, the CDR3 is TGTGCCAGCAGCCAAGACAGGGGGCAGCCCCAGCATTTT.

A single count supports this clone. The chain links TRBV6-5 to TRBJ1-1; D gene ambiguous. This CDR3 region has 15 residues. Germline V CDR1 and CDR2: MNHEY, SVGAGI. V was clipped by 0 bases and J by 1 base, with 9 bases between them. The CDR3 DNA sequence: TGTGCCAGCAGTTACTCGAGACACTCGAACACTGAAGCTTTCTTT. As protein: CASSYSRHSNTEAFF.

The rearrangement uses TRBV10-3 and TRBJ1-1; perhaps TRBD1 as D (5 bases). V lost 7 bases to trimming and J lost 1 base, with 10 bases between them. The germline CDR1 and CDR2 sequences are ENHRY and SYGVKD. This CDR3 contains 13 residues. Written as DNA, the CDR3 is TGTGCCATCAAGGACACTTCGAACACTGAAGCTTTCTTT. Translation gives CAIKDTSNTEAFF.

The rearrangement joins TRBV19 to TRBJ1-1; D remains ambiguous. The germline CDR1 and CDR2 sequences are LNHDA and SQIVND (reference sequence). V lost 4 bases, J lost 1 base, and 13 bases lay in between. This CDR3 is built from 15 residues. CDR3 sequence: CASSTGYSPNTEAFF. CDR3 nucleotide sequence: TGTGCCAGTAGTACTGGATATAGCCCGAACACTGAAGCTTTCTTT.

The V call is TRBV11-2, the J call TRBJ1-2; 7 nucleotides align to TRBD1. Germline CDR1 reads SGHAT; CDR2 reads FQNNGV. J lost 2 bases, V lost 0 bases, and 6 bases had no gene match. The CDR3 has 16 amino acids. The CDR3 nucleotides are TGTGCCAGCAGCTTAGATCTGACAGGGCCAAACTATGGCTACACCTTC. Protein product: CASSLDLTGPNYGYTF.

In this sample, this clone turned up once. J is TRBJ1-5 and V is TRBV6-2 or TRBV6-3; TRBD1 matches 7 bases. The J segment lost 4 bases and the V segment lost 2 bases, leaving 8 bases of the junction unmatched. The CDR3 consists of 16 residues. In germline, CDR1 is MNHEY, CDR2 SVGEGT. CDR3 in amino acids: CASSYEPGTDNQPQHF. DNA for the CDR3: TGTGCCAGCAGTTACGAACCCGGGACAGATAATCAGCCCCAGCATTTT.

The V call is TRBV6-1, the J call TRBJ1-1, with TRBD1 as a possible D gene (5 bases). V was pared by 3 bases and J by 2 bases, with 7 bases between. Germline CDR1 reads MNHNS; CDR2 reads SASEGT. The CDR3 runs to 13 residues. As DNA, the CDR3 is TGTGCCAGCAGTGACCAGGGAAACACTGAAGCTTTCTTT. It yields the protein CASSDQGNTEAFF.

This clone came up once. V and J are TRBV6-2 or TRBV6-3 and TRBJ2-7; D gene ambiguous. Deletions cut 4 bases from V and 4 bases from J, with 8 bases between. CDR1 is MNHEY, CDR2 SVGEGT, per germline. CDR3 length: 12 amino acids. The CDR3 region has the DNA TGTGCCAGCAGTTTGGAGACGTACGAGCAGTACTTC. It is translated as CASSLETYEQYF.

This chain joins TRBV7-3 and TRBJ2-4; D possibly corresponds to TRBD2 (5 bases). V was clipped by 5 bases and J by 8 bases, with 13 bases between them. The V gene's germline CDR1 is SGHTA and CDR2 FQGTGA. The CDR3 totals 13 residues. The CDR3 DNA reads TGTGCCAGCAGCACAATGCCCGGGGACATTCAGTACTTC. Translating it yields CASSTMPGDIQYF.

This clone was seen more than once but under ten times. The V call is TRBV7-7, the J call TRBJ2-1; TRBD1 matches at 8 bases. The germline V gene encodes CDR1 SSHAT and CDR2 FNYEAQ (reference sequence). The CDR3 has 15 residues. V gave up 1 base and J gave up 5 bases; unmatched junction bases: 4. The CDR3 is CASSLGQGANNEQFF. The DNA for the CDR3 is TGTGCCAGCAGCTTAGGGCAGGGGGCCAACAATGAGCAGTTCTTC.

There are a few counts of this clone. This rearrangement joins TRBV4-2 to TRBJ1-4, with 7 nucleotides matching TRBD1. The CDR3 totals 16 residues. Trimming at V came to 4 bases and at J to 6 bases, leaving 11 bases not matched to a gene. Germline V gene lookup returns CDR1 LGHNA and CDR2 YNFKEQ. Here the CDR3 DNA reads TGTGCCAGCAGCCGCACTTCTGGGCAGGGGGATGAAAAACTGTTTTTT. Its protein product is CASSRTSGQGDEKLFF.

V is TRBV5-1 and J is TRBJ1-1; 7 positions agree with TRBD1. Per the germline V gene, CDR1 is SGHRS and CDR2 is YFSETQ. Trimming took 1 base from V and 5 from J; bases not matched to a gene: 5. CDR3 length equals 14 residues. Here the CDR3 reads CASSLSQGRTEAFF. For the CDR3, the DNA is TGCGCCAGCAGCTTGTCACAGGGGCGGACTGAAGCTTTCTTT. Drawing the rest from reference TRBV5-1 and TRBJ1-1, the complete variable domain is KAGVTQTPRYLIKTRGQQVTLSCSPISGHRSVSWYQQTPGQGLQFLFEYFSETQRNKGNFPGRFSGRQFSNSRSEMNVSTLELGDSALYLCASSLSQGRTEAFFGQGTRLTVV.

V gene TRBV4-3 combines with J gene TRBJ1-1; possibly TRBD1 for D (5 bases). The germline V gene has CDR1 LGHNA and CDR2 YSLEER. This CDR3 is built from 13 residues. Trimming cost V 4 bases and J 3 bases, with 9 bases left between them. CDR3 in amino acids: CASSLGGDTEAFF. The DNA for the CDR3 is TGCGCCAGCAGCCTCGGAGGGGACACTGAAGCTTTCTTT.

V gene TRBV4-3 combines with J gene TRBJ2-1; 11 bases align to TRBD2. CDR1 and CDR2 from the germline V gene are LGHNA and YSLEER. Unmatched junction bases numbered 1, after V lost 2 bases and J lost 7 bases. This CDR3 has 14 residues. CDR3: CASSQRLAGNEQFF. The CDR3 bases are TGCGCCAGCAGCCAAAGACTAGCGGGGAATGAGCAGTTCTTC.

DNA of the CDR3: TGTGCCAGCAGTGAACTCTCCGGGGGGGTCACTGAAGCTTTCTTT. It yields the protein CASSELSGGVTEAFF. The V call is TRBV2, the J call TRBJ1-1; weak D call: TRBD1 (5 bases). This CDR3 is built from 15 residues. Germline V gives CDR1 SNHLY, CDR2 FYNNEI. V was shortened by 2 bases and J by 4 bases, with 14 bases between the two germline ends.

V gene TRBV7-8 combines with J gene TRBJ1-1, with a tentative D call TRBD1 (5 bases). Trimming removed 2 bases at V and 4 bases at J, with 11 bases between. Germline CDR1 is SGHVS and CDR2 is FQNEAQ. The CDR3 loop spans 14 amino acids. The CDR3 is CASSLSGGFTEAFF. Written as DNA, the CDR3 is TGTGCCAGCAGCTTATCGGGGGGATTCACTGAAGCTTTCTTT.

The V and J genes are TRBV7-8 and TRBJ1-1, with unresolved D. Trimming pared 5 bases from V and 10 bases from J, leaving 14 bases between. This CDR3 is built from 12 residues. Germline V gene lookup returns CDR1 SGHVS and CDR2 FQNEAQ. CDR3 region: CASSLGAPGAFF. As DNA, the CDR3 is TGTGCCAGCAGCCTTGGCGCCCCAGGAGCTTTCTTT.